This is a list of T cell receptor beta chains from one sample in a study of T-cell memory formation after mild COVID-19. Using its own MiXCR run on the 5' RACE reads, TCRdb lists one record per CDR3 protein. Of about 350,000 distinct CDR3 sequences in the sample, 12% to 15% were seen once. Specimen: PBMCs or a T cell subset sorted from them (not recorded which). These receptors all stem from a man younger than 35 who had mild COVID-19 (a few samples of this study predate the infection). Cell type and time point are not known. CDR3s include the opening cysteine and the closing phenylalanine or tryptophan. The D gene is left open where the match is weak. Only some rows state a clone size, as once, few, many or a class for expanded clones.

size	J	V	D	DNA	CDR3
few	TRBJ2-1	TRBV15	TRBD1	TGTGCCACCTCGCGACAGGGGCCAAATGAGCAGTTCTTC	CATSRQGPNEQFF
few	TRBJ2-4	TRBV20-1	TRBD1	TGCAGTGCTAGGAGGAGTGGTACAGGGGGTGGCATTCAGTACTTC	CSARRSGTGGGIQYF
many	TRBJ2-2	TRBV7-9	.	TGTGCCAGCAGCGCCCGGGAATACGGGGAGCTGTTTTTT	CASSAREYGELFF
.	TRBJ2-7	TRBV20-1	.	TGCAGTGCTGAACCGGGACGTAGCACCTACGAGCAGTACTTC	CSAEPGRSTYEQYF
.	TRBJ1-3	TRBV4-2	.	TGTGCCAGCAGCCGACAGAACTCTGGAAACACCATATATTTT	CASSRQNSGNTIYF
few	TRBJ1-2	TRBV9	.	TGTGCCAGCAGCCCACGGACAGACACCTATGGCTACACCTTC	CASSPRTDTYGYTF
few	TRBJ2-5	TRBV18	.	TGTGCCAGCTCACCAATCCCCCCAGAGACCCAGTACTTC	CASSPIPPETQYF
.	TRBJ2-3	TRBV12-3/TRBV12-4	.	TGTGCCAGCAGTTTGAGGGGGGTCCCCACAGATACGCAGTATTTT	CASSLRGVPTDTQYF
many	TRBJ1-2	TRBV4-1	.	TGCGCCAGCAGCCAAGTAGGTGGCTACACCTTC	CASSQVGGYTF
.	TRBJ1-2	TRBV7-2	.	TGTGCCAGCAGCCTTAACTGGGGTTCTCGTGGCTACACCTTC	CASSLNWGSRGYTF
.	TRBJ2-2	TRBV29-1	TRBD1	TGCAGCGTGCCCGGGACAGGGAAAACCGGGGAGCTGTTTTTT	CSVPGTGKTGELFF
.	TRBJ1-3	TRBV30	.	TGTGCCTGGAGGCCTTTACTGGAATACGGAAACACCATATATTTT	CAWRPLLEYGNTIYF
few	TRBJ1-2	TRBV5-4	.	TGTGCCAGCAGCAGACCCCGGGAACGCTATGGCTACACCTTC	CASSRPRERYGYTF
few	TRBJ1-5	TRBV25-1	TRBD1	TGTGCCAGCAGTGAAGGGGGAACAGGGGGCCATCAGCCCCAGCATTTT	CASSEGGTGGHQPQHF
few	TRBJ1-2	TRBV4-1	.	TGCGCCAGCAGCTCGCCGGGTACCTATCTTGGCTACACCTTC	CASSSPGTYLGYTF
many	TRBJ2-7	TRBV20-1	TRBD2	TGCAGTGCTAGAGGAGGTAGCGGGGGGGACGAGCAGTACTTC	CSARGGSGGDEQYF
few	TRBJ2-7	TRBV7-8	TRBD2	TGTGCCAGCAGCTTAGGATTTCCCGGGACTAGCAACTACGAGCAGTACTTC	CASSLGFPGTSNYEQYF
many	TRBJ2-7	TRBV12-3/TRBV12-4	.	TGTGCCAGCAGTTTAAACGGGGGCTCCTACGAGCAGTACTTC	CASSLNGGSYEQYF
few	TRBJ1-5	TRBV6-1	.	TGTGCCAGCAATGGAATGAATCAGCCCCAGCATTTT	CASNGMNQPQHF
many	TRBJ2-5	TRBV27	.	TGTGCCAGCGGTGGGGGGCAAGAGACCCAGTACTTC	CASGGGQETQYF
few	TRBJ2-2	TRBV10-2	.	TGCGCCAGCATGGTGGGGACATCCGGGGGGGAGCTGTTTTTT	CASMVGTSGGELFF
few	TRBJ1-5	TRBV4-3	TRBD1	TGCGCCAGCAGCCAAGGGACAGGGCTGCGGCCCCAGCATTTT	CASSQGTGLRPQHF
.	TRBJ2-5	TRBV20-1	.	TGCAGTGCTCGAAAAGGACAGTGGGGAAGGCAAGAGACCCAGTACTTC	CSARKGQWGRQETQYF
few	TRBJ2-1	TRBV5-5	TRBD1	TGTGCCAGCAGCCAACCGGGACAGTCCTACAATGAGCAGTTCTTC	CASSQPGQSYNEQFF
.	TRBJ1-6	TRBV6-5	.	TGTGCCAGCAACCTCAAAGCCCAGGGTAATTCACCCCTCCACTTT	CASNLKAQGNSPLHF
.	TRBJ2-1	TRBV7-2	TRBD1	TGTGCCAGCAGCTCCGGGACAGGTACCTACAATGAGCAGTTCTTC	CASSSGTGTYNEQFF
few	TRBJ1-5	TRBV4-2	.	TGTGCCAGCAGCCTCCCCTTGGGGCCCCAGCATTTT	CASSLPLGPQHF
.	TRBJ2-3	TRBV7-9	TRBD1	TGTGCCAGCAGCTTGGACAGGGGGAGGACAGATACGCAGTATTTT	CASSLDRGRTDTQYF
.	TRBJ1-4	TRBV4-3	.	TGCGCCAGCAGCCAAGAATCGAGGTCAACTAATGAAAAACTGTTTTTT	CASSQESRSTNEKLFF
few	TRBJ2-5	TRBV29-1	.	TGCAGCGTTGAACATGGATTCCAAGAGACCCAGTACTTC	CSVEHGFQETQYF
.	TRBJ2-3	TRBV29-1	.	TGCAGCGTTGCCGGGACGGCAGACACAGATACGCAGTATTTT	CSVAGTADTDTQYF
.	TRBJ2-5	TRBV2	.	TGTGCCAGCAGTGAGGACGGGTTATCAAGAGAGACCCAGTACTTC	CASSEDGLSRETQYF
few	TRBJ2-5	TRBV20-1	TRBD1	TGCAGTGCTAGAGTGTCCCAGGGGGCAAAAGAGACCCAGTACTTC	CSARVSQGAKETQYF
few	TRBJ2-2	TRBV20-1	.	TGCAGTGCTAGAGAGGGGATCGGGGAGCTGTTTTTT	CSAREGIGELFF
.	TRBJ2-6	TRBV4-2	.	TGTGCCAGCAGCCGGGGACGGTTCTCTGGGGCCAACGTCCTGACTTTC	CASSRGRFSGANVLTF
few	TRBJ1-1	TRBV9	.	TGTGCCAGCAGCGATACAGGGTCCCCTTGGGGTGAAGCTTTCTTT	CASSDTGSPWGEAFF
.	TRBJ2-5	TRBV7-2	.	TGTGCCAGCAGCTCACAGGGATTCCAAGAGACCCAGTACTTC	CASSSQGFQETQYF
.	TRBJ1-1	TRBV20-1	.	TGCAGTGCCCGAGATGGGGGATTAAACACTGAAGCTTTCTTT	CSARDGGLNTEAFF
few	TRBJ2-5	TRBV7-2	.	TGTGCCAGCAGAGAACAAGAGACCCAGTACTTC	CASREQETQYF
.	TRBJ2-2	TRBV6-5	.	TGTGCCAGCAGTTACTCGATTCCCAGTACCGGGGAGCTGTTTTTT	CASSYSIPSTGELFF
many	TRBJ2-5	TRBV7-9	.	TGTGCCAGCCGGGGGCAAGAGACCCAGTACTTC	CASRGQETQYF
many	TRBJ2-7	TRBV12-3/TRBV12-4	.	TGTGCCAGCAATTTTAAGGGGAGCTCCTACGAGCAGTACTTC	CASNFKGSSYEQYF
many	TRBJ2-7	TRBV4-1	.	TGCGCCAGCAGCCCCGCCTTGCAGGCCTACGAGCAGTACTTC	CASSPALQAYEQYF
.	TRBJ1-4	TRBV20-1	.	TGCAGTGCTATCAGGGTCGGCGAAAAACTGTTTTTT	CSAIRVGEKLFF
many	TRBJ2-3	TRBV4-1	.	TGCGCCAGCAGCCAGTACGCGAGCACAGATACGCAGTATTTT	CASSQYASTDTQYF
many	TRBJ2-5	TRBV24-1	.	TGTGCCACCAGTGATATACAAGAGACCCAGTACTTC	CATSDIQETQYF
.	TRBJ1-2	TRBV29-1	.	TGCAGCGCTCTCCCCCAGGTCCCCTATGGCTACACCTTC	CSALPQVPYGYTF
.	TRBJ2-7	TRBV7-9	.	TGTGCCAGCAGCCCCGCTTCGATTAACGAGCAGTACTTC	CASSPASINEQYF
.	TRBJ2-1	TRBV12-3/TRBV12-4	TRBD2	TGTGCCAGCAGTCGGTGGGGACTAGCGGGGGGGACGTCATACAATGAGCAGTTCTTC	CASSRWGLAGGTSYNEQFF
.	TRBJ2-7	TRBV12-3/TRBV12-4	.	TGTGCCAGCAGTTTTGGTGTCGCCTACGAGCAGTACTTC	CASSFGVAYEQYF
few	TRBJ1-1	TRBV6-5	TRBD1	TGTGCCAGCACCGGGACAGGTGGGGTAGGGGCTTTCTTT	CASTGTGGVGAFF
.	TRBJ2-2	TRBV5-1	TRBD1	TGCGCCAGCAGCCGGGGACAGGGAACCGCGAACACCGGGGAGCTGTTTTTT	CASSRGQGTANTGELFF
few	TRBJ2-5	TRBV9	.	TGTGCCAGCAGCCCCTCGCTGGGGGGCGGGGAGACCCAGTACTTC	CASSPSLGGGETQYF
.	TRBJ2-6	TRBV6-1	TRBD1	TGTGCCAGCAGCCAAAAACAGGGGACTGGGGCCAACGTCCTGACTTTC	CASSQKQGTGANVLTF